Sequencing of this TCR beta chain was carried out in a study of identical twins. Germline V CDR1 and CDR2: SNHLY, FYNNEI. This CDR3 region has 14 residues. The V end lost 6 bases, the J end lost 4 bases, and 16 bases lay between the germline ends. Using its own MiXCR run on the 5' RACE reads, TCRdb lists one record per CDR3 protein. The data contain 700,000 or so distinct CDR3 sequences, 8.6% of them singletons. The same specimen was also included in a second study, on yellow fever vaccine responses in identical twins.

This clonotype was obtained from a young woman in good health. The V gene is TRBV2, the J gene TRBJ2-7; D perhaps matches TRBD1 (6 bases). The specimen was PBMCs. This chain's CDR3 is CASSDLGQTYEQYF. CDR3 DNA: TGTGCCAGCAGCGATCTAGGACAGACTTACGAGCAGTACTTC.